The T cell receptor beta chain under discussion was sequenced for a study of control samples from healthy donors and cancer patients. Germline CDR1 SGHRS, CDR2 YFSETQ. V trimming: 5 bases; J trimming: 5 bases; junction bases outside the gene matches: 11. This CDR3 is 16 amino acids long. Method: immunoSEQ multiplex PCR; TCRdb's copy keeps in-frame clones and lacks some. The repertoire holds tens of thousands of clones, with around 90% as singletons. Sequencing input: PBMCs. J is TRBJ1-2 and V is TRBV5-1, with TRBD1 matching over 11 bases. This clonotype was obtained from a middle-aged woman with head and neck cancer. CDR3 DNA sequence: TGCGCCAGCAGGGGTACAACCGGACAGGGGGCATATGGCTACACCTTC. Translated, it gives CASRGTTGQGAYGYTF.